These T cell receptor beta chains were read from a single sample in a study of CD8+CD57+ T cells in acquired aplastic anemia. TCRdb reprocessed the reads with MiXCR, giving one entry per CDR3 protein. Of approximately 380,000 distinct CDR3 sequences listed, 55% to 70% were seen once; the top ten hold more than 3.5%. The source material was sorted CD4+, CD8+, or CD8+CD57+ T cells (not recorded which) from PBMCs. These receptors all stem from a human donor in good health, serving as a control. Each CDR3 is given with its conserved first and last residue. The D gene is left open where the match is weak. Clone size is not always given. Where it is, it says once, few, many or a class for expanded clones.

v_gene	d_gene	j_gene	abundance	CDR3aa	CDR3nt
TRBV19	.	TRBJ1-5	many	CASSIGSGGGNQPQHF	TGTGCCAGTAGTATCGGCTCGGGGGGAGGCAATCAGCCCCAGCATTTT
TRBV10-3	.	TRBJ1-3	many	CAISVWGSAGNTIYF	TGTGCCATCAGTGTATGGGGAAGTGCTGGAAACACCATATATTTT
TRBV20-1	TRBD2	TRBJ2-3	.	CSAPRGGTRGEQYF	TGCAGTGCCCCTCGGGGGGGTACGAGAGGAGAGCAGTATTTT
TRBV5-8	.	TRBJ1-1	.	CASRPWTDTEAFF	TGTGCCAGCAGACCCTGGACAGACACTGAAGCTTTCTTT
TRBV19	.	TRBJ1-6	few	CASGGRPGSPLHF	TGTGCCAGTGGGGGTCGACCAGGGTCACCCCTCCACTTT
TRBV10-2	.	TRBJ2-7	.	CASSVNPQISYEQYF	TGCGCCAGCAGTGTAAATCCCCAGATCTCCTACGAGCAGTACTTC
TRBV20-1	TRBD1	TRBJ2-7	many	CSARPTGTGKFSYEQYF	TGCAGTGCTAGGCCGACCGGGACAGGGAAATTTTCGTACGAGCAGTACTTC
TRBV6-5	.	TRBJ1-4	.	CASSLGTVASTNEKLSF	TGTGCCAGCAGTTTAGGGACGGTAGCTTCAACTAATGAAAAACTGTCTTTT
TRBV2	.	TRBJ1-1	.	CASSEDSGFYICSARDEGQAFF	.
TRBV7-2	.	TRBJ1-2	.	CASSQGICCGYSF	TGTGCCAGCAGCCAGGGGATCTGTTGTGGCTACTCCTTC
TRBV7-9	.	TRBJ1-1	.	CATSSQGGGLNTEAFF	TGTGCCACCAGCAGTCAGGGAGGGGGTTTGAACACTGAAGCTTTCTTT
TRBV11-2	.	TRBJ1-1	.	CASSSLGTTMNTEAFF	TGTGCCAGCAGCTCCCTAGGGACTACCATGAACACTGAAGCTTTCTTT
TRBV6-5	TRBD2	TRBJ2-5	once	CASSYHGLAGQKQETQYF	TGTGCCAGCAGTTACCACGGCCTAGCGGGGCAAAAGCAAGAGACCCAGTACTTC
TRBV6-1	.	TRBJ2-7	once	CASALGGEQYF	TGTGCCAGCGCGCTAGGGGGCGAGCAGTACTTC
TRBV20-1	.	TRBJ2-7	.	CSVRTCKQYF	TGCAGCGTTCGGACCTGCAAGCAGTACTTC
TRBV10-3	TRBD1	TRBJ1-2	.	CAISEGQGGNYGYTF	TGTGCCATCAGTGAGGGGCAGGGGGGTAACTATGGCTACACCTTC
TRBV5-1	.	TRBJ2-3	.	CASTRDSITDTQYF	TGCGCCAGCACGAGGGATAGCATAACAGATACGCAGTATTTT
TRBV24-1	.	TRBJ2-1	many	CATSDGLGVDNEQFF	TGTGCCACCAGTGATGGTCTAGGCGTCGACAATGAGCAGTTCTTC
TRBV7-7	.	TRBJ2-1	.	CASSLRGSSYNEQF	TGTGCTAGCAGCTTGAGGGGAAGCTCCTACAATGAGCAGTTC
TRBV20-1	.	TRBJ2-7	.	CSARRRRRPDEQYF	TGCAGTGCTAGGAGGAGGCGCCGGCCCGACGAGCAGTACTTC
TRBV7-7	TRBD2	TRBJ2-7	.	CASSLGGTNEKLVQYF	TGTGCTAGCAGCTTAGGCGGGACTAATGAAAAACTGGTTCAGTACTTC
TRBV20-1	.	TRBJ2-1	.	CSARWLVDEQFF	TGCAGTGCTAGATGGCTAGTGGATGAGCAGTTCTTC
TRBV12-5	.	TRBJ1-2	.	CASSSQTYYGYTF	TGTGCTAGCAGCTCTCAAACGTACTATGGCTACACCTTC
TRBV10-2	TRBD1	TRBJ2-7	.	CASSESSRDRVVYEQYF	TGCGCCAGCAGTGAGTCCTCCCGGGACAGGGTCGTATACGAGCAGTACTTC
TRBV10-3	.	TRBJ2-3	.	CATSESLLTGEDTQYF	TGTGCCACCAGTGAGTCATTACTTACGGGGGAGGATACGCAGTATTTT
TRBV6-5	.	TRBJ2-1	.	CASNAEAGRPSQFF	TGTGCCAGCAATGCCGAGGCAGGGCGGCCTTCGCAGTTCTTC
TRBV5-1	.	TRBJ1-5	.	CASSLGGSDPPQHF	TGTGCCAGCAGCTTAGGTGGAAGCGATCCGCCCCAGCATTTT
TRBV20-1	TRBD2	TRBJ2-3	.	CSARDQGSGGTWDTQYF	TGCAGTGCTAGAGATCAGGGTAGCGGGGGGACATGGGATACGCAGTATTTT
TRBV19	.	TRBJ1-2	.	CASTGTSGDLEAQSF	TGTGCCAGTACTGGGACTAGCGGTGACCTAGAGGCCCAGTCCTTC
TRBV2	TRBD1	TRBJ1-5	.	CATQGVDSNQPQHF	TGTGCCACACAGGGGGTCGATAGCAATCAGCCCCAGCATTTT
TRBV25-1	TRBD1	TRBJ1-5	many	CASGDRPQHF	TGTGCCAGCGGGGACAGGCCCCAGCATTTT
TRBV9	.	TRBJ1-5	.	CASSDQNRLTRTQHF	TGTGCCAGCAGCGATCAAAACAGGTTAACGAGGACCCAGCATTTT
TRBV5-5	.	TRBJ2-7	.	CASSPVGHRVRYF	TGTGCCAGCAGCCCCGTGGGGCACAGGGTGAGGTACTTC
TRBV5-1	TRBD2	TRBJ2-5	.	CASRDALAGEQETQYF	TGTGCCAGCAGAGATGCACTAGCGGGGGAGCAAGAGACCCAGTACTTC
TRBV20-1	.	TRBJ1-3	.	CSARDLPNSGNTIYF	TGCAGTGCTAGAGATCTACCGAACTCTGGAAACACCATATATTTT
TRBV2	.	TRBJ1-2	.	CASSGPGGHAGAF	TGTGCCAGCAGCGGACCGGGTGGGCACGCCGGCGCCTTC
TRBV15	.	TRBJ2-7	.	CATTLTSGDTYEQYF	TGTGCCACCACCCTGACCAGCGGGGACACCTACGAGCAGTACTTC
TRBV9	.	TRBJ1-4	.	CASSRQAKAEKLFF	TGTGCCAGCAGCAGACAGGCCAAGGCCGAAAAACTGTTTTTT
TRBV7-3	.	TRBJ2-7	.	CASSLMADSYEQYF	TGTGCCAGCAGCTTAATGGCGGACTCCTACGAGCAGTACTTC
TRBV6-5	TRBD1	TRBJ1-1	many	CASSYSARQGSNTEAFF	TGTGCCAGCAGTTACTCGGCCCGACAGGGATCGAACACTGAAGCTTTCTTT
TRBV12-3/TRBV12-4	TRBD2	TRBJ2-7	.	CASSPTIGGGGYEQYF	TGTGCCAGCAGCCCTACAATAGGCGGGGGGGGTTACGAGCAGTACTTC
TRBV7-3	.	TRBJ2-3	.	CASSLGPAARTDKQYF	TGTGCCAGCAGCCTGGGCCCAGCCGCAAGGACAGATAAGCAGTATTTT
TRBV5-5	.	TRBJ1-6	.	CASSFMGEHNSPLHF	TGTGCCAGCAGCTTTATGGGGGAGCATAATTCACCCCTCCACTTT
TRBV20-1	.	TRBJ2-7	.	CSASRTINYYEQYF	TGCAGTGCTAGCCGGACAATTAACTACTACGAGCAGTACTTC
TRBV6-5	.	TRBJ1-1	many	CASTRTMPNTEAFF	TGTGCCAGCACGAGGACCATGCCGAACACTGAAGCTTTCTTT
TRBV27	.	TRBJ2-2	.	CASGRHGQFFGAVFF	.
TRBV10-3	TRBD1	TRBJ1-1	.	CAISGTGGSAEAFF	TGTGCCATCAGTGGGACAGGGGGCTCCGCTGAAGCTTTCTTT
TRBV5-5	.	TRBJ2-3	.	CASSLVGSSTDTQYF	TGTGCCAGCAGCCTGGTCGGGAGTAGCACAGATACGCAGTATTTT
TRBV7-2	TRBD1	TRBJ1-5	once	CASSLTTNRGGNQPQHF	TGTGCCAGCAGCTTAACGACGAACAGGGGAGGCAATCAGCCCCAGCATTTT
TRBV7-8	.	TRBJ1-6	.	CASSLSGDDSSPHF	TGTGCCAGCAGCTTATCAGGGGATGATTCATCCCCCCACTTT
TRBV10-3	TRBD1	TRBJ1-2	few	CATRTGSNYGYTF	TGTGCCACCCGGACAGGGAGCAACTATGGCTACACCTTC
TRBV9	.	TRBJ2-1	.	CASSVGIASNYGF	TGTGCCAGCAGCGTAGGGATAGCTTCTAACTATGGCTTC
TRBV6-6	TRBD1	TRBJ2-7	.	CASRLSGPGQEDYEQYF	TGTGCCAGTCGGTTGAGTGGCCCGGGACAGGAAGACTACGAGCAGTACTTC
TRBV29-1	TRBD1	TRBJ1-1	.	CSVPRGTVGTEAFF	TGTAGCGTACCCCGCGGGACAGTGGGCACTGAAGCTTTCTTT
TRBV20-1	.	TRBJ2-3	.	CSARGTRGRTDTQYF	TGCAGTGCTAGAGGAACGCGGGGACGCACAGATACGCAGTATTTT